These 19 T cell receptor beta chains share one sample of origin, sequenced in a study of response to subunit inactivated influenza vaccine. Via MiXCR, TCRdb re-called the RT-PCR reads, giving one row per CDR3 protein. The table has approximately 310,000 distinct CDR3 sequences, 21% seen once; the top ten hold 9.5% to 13%. This specimen was PBMCs from blood, taken 21 months after vaccination. These receptor sequences come from a man between 50 and 75 years old who received an inactivated influenza vaccine.

This clonotype was counted between two and nine times. The genes are TRBV5-1 and TRBJ2-1; maybe TRBD1 (6 bases). CDR1 and CDR2 from the germline V gene are SGHRS and YFSETQ. Between the trimmed V and J ends, which lost 0 bases and 10 bases, there was a span of 8 bases. The CDR3 has 12 residues. The CDR3 bases are TGCGCCAGCAGCTTGGACAGGGCAGAGCAGTTCTTC. As protein: CASSLDRAEQFF.

The chain employs TRBV18 and TRBJ2-5; maybe TRBD1 (6 bases). This CDR3 spans 16 amino acids. From germline, CDR1 is KGHSH and CDR2 LQKENI. Trimming stripped 2 bases from V and 3 bases from J, with 16 bases between. The CDR3 is CASSPIKTGQKETQYF. The DNA of the CDR3 is TGTGCCAGCTCACCAATTAAAACAGGGCAGAAAGAGACCCAGTACTTC.

The chain links TRBV30 to TRBJ2-4; maybe TRBD2 (5 bases). CDR1 is GTSNPN and CDR2 is SVGIG in the germline V gene (reference sequence). Trimming removed 3 bases at V and 0 bases at J, with 12 bases between. This CDR3 is 15 amino acids long. CDR3 nucleotide sequence: TGTGCCTGGAGGGCAGGACTGTTAGCCAAAAACATTCAGTACTTC. Protein: CAWRAGLLAKNIQYF.

This rearrangement joins TRBV20-1 to TRBJ1-4; TRBD1 matches at 8 bases. The CDR3 has 16 residues. The V and J ends lost 4 bases and 0 bases, in that order; junction bases with no gene match: 7. CDR1 and CDR2 from the germline V gene are DFQATT and SNEGSKA (reference sequence). The CDR3 spells CSATDRGYATNEKLFF. In DNA form, the CDR3 reads TGCAGTGCTACCGACAGGGGATACGCAACTAATGAAAAACTGTTTTTT.

The chain combines TRBV5-1 with TRBJ2-7, with no clear D. The V and J ends lost 0 bases and 5 bases respectively, with 12 bases between them. The germline V gene has CDR1 SGHRS and CDR2 YFSETQ. The CDR3 totals 14 residues. The CDR3 bases are TGCGCCAGCAGCTTGGAATGGGGTAGTGACGAGCAGTACTTC. Residues: CASSLEWGSDEQYF. Supplemented by reference TRBV5-1 and TRBJ2-7, the full variable domain reads KAGVTQTPRYLIKTRGQQVTLSCSPISGHRSVSWYQQTPGQGLQFLFEYFSETQRNKGNFPGRFSGRQFSNSRSEMNVSTLELGDSALYLCASSLEWGSDEQYFGPGTRLTVT.

V and J are TRBV19 and TRBJ2-7; 7 bases agree with TRBD1. The CDR3 totals 15 residues. V shed 4 bases, J shed 1 base, and the junction held 7 bases outside the gene matches. CDR1 and CDR2 from the germline V gene are LNHDA and SQIVND (reference sequence). Here the CDR3 DNA reads TGTGCCAGTAGTACTAGGGGGACAGCATCCTACGAGCAGTACTTC. Protein: CASSTRGTASYEQYF. Looking up the rest from reference TRBV19 and TRBJ2-7 gives the full variable domain: DGGITQSPKYLFRKEGQNVTLSCEQNLNHDAMYWYRQDPGQGLRLIYYSQIVNDFQKGDIAEGYSVSREKKESFPLTVTSAQKNPTAFYLCASSTRGTASYEQYFGPGTRLTVT.

This clonotype has just one count. V usage is TRBV7-2 and J usage is TRBJ2-7; D call uncertain. V shed 7 bases and J shed 0 bases, with 16 bases lying between them. Germline V gives CDR1 SGHTA, CDR2 FQGNSA. CDR3 length equals 15 residues. The CDR3 coding sequence is TGTGCCAGCACCCCGGGTTACTTACTCTCCTACGAGCAGTACTTC. As protein: CASTPGYLLSYEQYF. Full variable domain (outside the CDR3, taken from reference TRBV7-2 and TRBJ2-7): GAGVSQSPSNKVTEKGKDVELRCDPISGHTALYWYRQSLGQGLEFLIYFQGNSAPDKSGLPSDRFSAERTGGSVSTLTIQRTQQEDSAVYLCASTPGYLLSYEQYFGPGTRLTVT.

A remark on this clonotype: One base away lies a much larger clone, so this may be a sequencing read error. The chain has TRBV20-1 and TRBJ1-5; 7 bases are shared with TRBD1. CDR1 and CDR2 from the germline V gene are DFQATT and SNEGSKA (reference sequence). V was clipped by 1 base and J by 11 bases; unmatched bases: 8. The CDR3 has 13 amino acids. CDR3 amino acids: CSARGTGIQTQHF. Here the CDR3 DNA reads TGCAGTGCTAGAGGGACAGGAATACAGACCCAGCATTTT.

Here the CDR3 reads CASSRQGGTGELFF. The CDR3 DNA reads as TGTGCCAGCAGTCGACAGGGCGGCACCGGGGAGCTGTTTTTT. The chain joins TRBV12-3 or TRBV12-4 to TRBJ2-2; TRBD1 matches 7 bases. V shed 5 bases, J shed 4 bases, and the junction held 4 bases outside the gene matches. The CDR3 consists of 14 residues.

This clonotype was seen a few times. The chain has TRBV4-1 and TRBJ1-1; TRBD1 aligns across 9 bases. Losses at the gene ends were 8 bases for V and 6 bases for J; bases not matched to a gene: 16. The CDR3 covers 16 residues. Germline values: CDR1 MGHRA, CDR2 YSYEKL. CDR3 in amino acids: CASCALTGGTQAEAFF. The CDR3 DNA is TGCGCCAGCTGTGCTCTGACAGGGGGGACGCAAGCTGAAGCTTTCTTT.

The CDR3 is CASSSRQNNSPLHF. The CDR3 bases are TGTGCCAGCAGTTCCCGACAGAATAATTCACCCCTCCACTTT. V usage is TRBV27 and J usage is TRBJ1-6; D is possibly TRBD1 (5 bases). CDR3 length: 14 amino acids. CDR1 is MNHEY and CDR2 is SMNVEV in the germline V gene (reference sequence). The V end was cut by 4 bases, the J end by 5 bases, with 9 bases between.

The genes are TRBV28 and TRBJ1-1; D not resolved. Germline V lookup: CDR1 MDHEN, CDR2 SYDVKM. CDR3 length: 18 amino acids. V lost 3 bases and J 0 bases, leaving 20 bases between the germline ends. The CDR3 protein is CASSFTFGQPNMNTEAFF. The CDR3 nucleotides are TGTGCCAGCAGTTTTACTTTTGGGCAGCCGAACATGAACACTGAAGCTTTCTTT.

This clonotype has more than one count but fewer than ten. The chain has TRBV30 and TRBJ1-3; D call uncertain. The V and J ends lost 2 bases and 0 bases respectively, with 2 bases between them. The CDR3 has 12 amino acids. Germline values: CDR1 GTSNPN, CDR2 SVGIG (reference sequence). DNA of the CDR3: TGTGCCTGGAGTAACTCTGGAAACACCATATATTTT. Protein sequence: CAWSNSGNTIYF.

This clonotype was seen a handful of times. J is TRBJ2-3 and V is TRBV5-6, with 11 bases fitting TRBD2. The CDR3 contains 16 residues. CDR1 is SGHDT and CDR2 is YYEEEE in the germline V gene. The V gene end was trimmed by 4 bases and the J gene end by 0 bases; junction bases not matched to a gene: 4. In DNA form, the CDR3 reads TGTGCCAGCAGCCTTCGGACTAGCGGGAGCACAGATACGCAGTATTTT. As protein: CASSLRTSGSTDTQYF.

Ten or more counts support this clonotype. Written as DNA, the CDR3 is TGTGCCAGCAGCTTGGCTGTCACCGGGGAGCTGTTTTTT. This codes for CASSLAVTGELFF. The chain employs TRBV5-5 and TRBJ2-2; D uncertain. CDR3 size: 13 residues. Germline lookup yields CDR1 SGHKS and CDR2 YYEKEE (reference sequence). V was pared by 0 bases and J by 4 bases, with 4 bases between.

The chain combines TRBV5-1 with TRBJ2-3; no clear D. Germline V gene sequence: CDR1 SGHRS, CDR2 YFSETQ. This CDR3 is built from 13 residues. V was cut by 7 bases and J by 0 bases, with 9 bases left in between. CDR3 bases: TGCGCCAGCGGCCAACCGAGCACAGATACGCAGTATTTT. It is translated as CASGQPSTDTQYF.

This clonotype turned up a few times. The chain has TRBV7-6 and TRBJ1-1, with 8 bases aligning to TRBD1. There are 14 residues in the CDR3. Trimming at V came to 5 bases and at J to 5 bases, leaving 7 bases not matched to a gene. Germline CDR1 and CDR2: SGHVS and FNYEAQ. The CDR3 protein is CASSPRTGKTEAFF. CDR3 bases: TGTGCCAGCAGCCCTCGGACAGGGAAGACTGAAGCTTTCTTT.

This clonotype was recorded a few times. This sequence joins TRBV28 and TRBJ1-4, with D uncertain. Germline CDR1 and CDR2: MDHEN and SYDVKM. The CDR3 runs 14 residues. Trimming took 6 bases from V and 5 from J, leaving 13 bases between them. The CDR3 DNA follows: TGTGCCAGCAGGTGGAGGACCACAAATGAAAAACTGTTTTTT. It encodes CASRWRTTNEKLFF.

This clonotype showed up many times. This chain links TRBV5-1 with TRBJ1-1; D might be TRBD1 (5 bases). The ends were cut back, 1 base at V and 5 bases at J, with 9 bases in the middle. The V gene's germline CDR1 is SGHRS and CDR2 YFSETQ. This CDR3 is 13 amino acids long. This chain's CDR3 is CASSLSRETEAFF. CDR3 DNA: TGCGCCAGCAGCTTGTCCAGGGAGACTGAAGCTTTCTTT. Drawing the rest from reference TRBV5-1 and TRBJ1-1, the complete variable domain is KAGVTQTPRYLIKTRGQQVTLSCSPISGHRSVSWYQQTPGQGLQFLFEYFSETQRNKGNFPGRFSGRQFSNSRSEMNVSTLELGDSALYLCASSLSRETEAFFGQGTRLTVV.